The rows below give T cell receptor beta chains drawn from one sample of a study of post-analysis software for immune sequencing data. TCRdb reprocessed the PCR reads via MiXCR and lists one record per CDR3 protein. The sample lists hundreds of thousands of distinct CDR3 sequences, about 60% seen once, with 11% in the top ten. Sequences were obtained from blood. All receptors come from a girl aged 2 to 10 with multiple sclerosis. Both conserved end residues are part of each CDR3. The D gene is left open where the match is weak. Rows give clone size only sometimes, using once, few, many, or a class for an expanded clone.

J gene | D gene | clone size | V gene | CDR3 DNA | CDR3 protein
TRBJ1-1 | . | . | TRBV9 | TGTGCCAGCAGCACTTCGACAGGCTTCACTGAAGCTTTCTTT | CASSTSTGFTEAFF
TRBJ2-3 | . | . | TRBV4-2 | TGTGCCAGCAGCCAAGGCGGAGAAGATACGCAGTATTTT | CASSQGGEDTQYF
TRBJ1-5 | . | . | TRBV29-1 | TGCAGCGTTGGGTCAGGCCTAAATCAGCCCCAGCATTTT | CSVGSGLNQPQHF
TRBJ2-1 | TRBD1 | . | TRBV7-2 | TGTGCCAGCAGCTCGACCGAGACAGGGTGGTACTACAATGAGCAGTTCTTC | CASSSTETGWYYNEQFF
TRBJ1-2 | . | . | TRBV28 | TGTGCCAGCGGACCGGGCAGGGGTAACTATGGCTACACCTTC | CASGPGRGNYGYTF
TRBJ2-6 | . | few | TRBV13 | TGTGCCAGCAGCTATGAGGCCAACGTCCTGACTTTC | CASSYEANVLTF
TRBJ2-1 | TRBD1 | few | TRBV7-9 | TGTGCCAGCAGGAAACAGGGGGAAAGGAAGTTCTTC | CASRKQGERKFF
TRBJ2-7 | . | . | TRBV18 | TGTGCCAGCTCACCACGGGGACAAGGAGGAGCCTACGAGCAGTACTTC | CASSPRGQGGAYEQYF
TRBJ2-1 | . | few | TRBV29-1 | TGCAGCGTTGAGGGTCTAACCCAGGAGCAGTTCTTC | CSVEGLTQEQFF
TRBJ2-3 | . | . | TRBV24-1 | TGTGCCACCAGTGAACCCGGGACGGGCACAGATACGCAGTATTTT | CATSEPGTGTDTQYF
TRBJ2-1 | TRBD1 | . | TRBV20-1 | TGCAGTGCTAGAGACTCGGGACAGGGAAGTCATGAGCAGTTCTTC | CSARDSGQGSHEQFF
TRBJ1-1 | TRBD1 | . | TRBV15 | TGTGCCACCAGCGGGGACAGGGGGAACACTGAAGCTTTCTTT | CATSGDRGNTEAFF
TRBJ1-2 | TRBD1 | . | TRBV7-9 | TGTGCCAGCAGCTTTTTAGGGGGCGCAGGCGATGGCTACACCTTC | CASSFLGGAGDGYTF
TRBJ2-3 | . | . | TRBV20-1 | TGCAGTGCTAGTGCGAGCTCTGATACGCAGTATTTT | CSASASSDTQYF
TRBJ2-5 | TRBD2 | many | TRBV7-9 | TGTGCCAGCAGCTTGACTAGCGGCCAAGAGACCCAGTACTTC | CASSLTSGQETQYF
TRBJ1-2 | TRBD1 | . | TRBV27 | TGTGCCAGCAGTTCGATTACAGGGGGCGGTGGCTATGGCTACACCTTC | CASSSITGGGGYGYTF
TRBJ2-3 | TRBD2 | . | TRBV10-2 | TGCGCCAGCAACAGGACTAGCGGGGATACAGATACGCAGTATTTT | CASNRTSGDTDTQYF
TRBJ2-6 | . | few | TRBV7-9 | TGTGCCAGCAGCTTAATGGGTCTCTCTGGGGCCAACGTCCTGACTTTC | CASSLMGLSGANVLTF
TRBJ2-5 | TRBD1 | few | TRBV25-1 | TGTGCCAGCAGTGAGAACAGGGGTCCCTCAGAGACCCAGTACTTC | CASSENRGPSETQYF
TRBJ2-7 | TRBD1 | . | TRBV20-1 | TGCAGTGCTCGACCGGCCGGGACAGGACTTATCGAGCAGTACTTC | CSARPAGTGLIEQYF
TRBJ2-7 | . | . | TRBV21-1 | TGTGCCAGCAGCAAAAGAAGACAGGGGGGCGAGCAGTACTTC | CASSKRRQGGEQYF
TRBJ1-5 | . | . | TRBV10-3 | TGTGCCATCAGTGATCCGAGGGACGGCAATCAGCCCCAGCATTTT | CAISDPRDGNQPQHF
TRBJ2-1 | TRBD2 | . | TRBV20-1 | TGCAGTGCTAGAAGGTTAAGCGGGGGGGTTTCCTACAATGAGCAGTTCTTC | CSARRLSGGVSYNEQFF
TRBJ1-2 | TRBD1 | . | TRBV7-2 | TGTGCCAGCAGCTTGACAGGGGATGGTGGCTACACCTTC | CASSLTGDGGYTF
TRBJ2-1 | TRBD2 | . | TRBV7-3 | TGTGCCAGCAGCTCGCGGGGACTAGCGGGAGGGCATGAGCAGTTCTTC | CASSSRGLAGGHEQFF
TRBJ1-4 | . | . | TRBV11-2 | TGTGCCAGCAGCTCCCGGGCAGGGGCTGAAAAACTGTTTTTT | CASSSRAGAEKLFF
TRBJ2-1 | TRBD2 | few | TRBV10-3 | TGTGCCACCGGACTAGCGGGGAACAATGAGCAGTTCTTC | CATGLAGNNEQFF
TRBJ2-5 | TRBD1 | . | TRBV5-1 | TGCGCCAGCAGCTTACAGGGGGCACCCATCCAGACCCAGTACTTC | CASSLQGAPIQTQYF
TRBJ2-7 | TRBD2 | once | TRBV6-6 | TGTGCCAGCAGTTACGAGCTAGCGGGGGACTACGAGCAGTACTTC | CASSYELAGDYEQYF
TRBJ2-3 | TRBD2 | . | TRBV29-1 | TGCAGCGTCAGGACTAGCGGGGGGGATACGCAGTATTTT | CSVRTSGGDTQYF
TRBJ2-7 | TRBD2 | . | TRBV9 | TGTGCCAGCAGCAAAGGACTAGCGGGAGACCTGTCCTACGAGCAGTACTTC | CASSKGLAGDLSYEQYF
TRBJ2-1 | . | . | TRBV29-1 | TGCAGCGCCCTATCGGGTGGTAATGAGCAGTTCTTC | CSALSGGNEQFF
TRBJ1-5 | TRBD1 | . | TRBV7-2 | TGTGCCAGCAGCTTCGAGACCGGGACAGGGAATCAGCCCCAGCATTTT | CASSFETGTGNQPQHF
TRBJ2-1 | . | once | TRBV15 | TGTGCCACCAGCAGCCCTGGGAATGAGCAGTTCTTC | CATSSPGNEQFF
TRBJ2-7 | TRBD2 | . | TRBV5-1 | TGCGCCAGCAGCTTCCGGACTAGCGGGAGGGACGAGCAGTACTTC | CASSFRTSGRDEQYF
TRBJ2-3 | TRBD2 | . | TRBV6-5 | TGTGCCAGCAGTCTAGGAGCTGGGAGGGGCACAGATACGCAGTATTTT | CASSLGAGRGTDTQYF
TRBJ2-3 | . | . | TRBV6-6 | TGTGCCAGCAGTCAAGCCCCCGGGAGAGGCACAGATACGCAGTATTTT | CASSQAPGRGTDTQYF
TRBJ2-3 | TRBD2 | few | TRBV30 | TGTGCCTGGAGCACGAGGACTAGCGACACAGATACGCAGTATTTT | CAWSTRTSDTDTQYF
TRBJ2-1 | . | . | TRBV11-2 | TGTGCCAGCAGCGGTATAGGGGAGTTAGGTGAGCAGTTCTTC | CASSGIGELGEQFF
TRBJ2-7 | . | few | TRBV20-1 | TGCAGTGATCAGACAGCTGTCGTTTACGAGCAGTACTTC | CSDQTAVVYEQYF
TRBJ1-2 | . | . | TRBV5-1 | TGTGCCAGCAGCCTCGGACCGGGACTCGTCAACTATGGCTACACCTTC | CASSLGPGLVNYGYTF
TRBJ2-7 | TRBD1 | . | TRBV6-5 | TGTGCCAGCAGAGCTCCTCGGACAGGAAAGTCCTACGAGCAGTACTTC | CASRAPRTGKSYEQYF
TRBJ2-1 | TRBD2 | . | TRBV4-3 | TGCGCCAGCAGCCAAGTTGGGGGGGGCAATGAGCAGTTCTTC | CASSQVGGGNEQFF
TRBJ2-7 | . | . | TRBV29-1 | TGCAGCGTTGATCAGCCTTCATCTTACAATGAGCAGTACTTC | CSVDQPSSYNEQYF
TRBJ2-7 | . | few | TRBV20-1 | TGCAGTGCTAGAGGAACAGGGTCCTACGAGCAGTACTTC | CSARGTGSYEQYF
TRBJ2-7 | . | . | TRBV12-3/TRBV12-4 | TGTGCCAGCAGTTTAGCGCTGGCTCTCTCCTACGAGCAGTACTTC | CASSLALALSYEQYF
TRBJ1-2 | . | . | TRBV7-8 | TGTGCCAGCAGCTACCGGGACAAATACACCTTC | CASSYRDKYTF
TRBJ2-7 | TRBD2 | few | TRBV5-1 | TGCGCCAGCAGCCACGGACTAGCGGGAGGCGAGCAGTACTTC | CASSHGLAGGEQYF
TRBJ2-5 | TRBD2 | . | TRBV10-3 | TGTGCCATCAGTGAGTCGATGGCGGGGGGCCACAATGAGCAGTACTTC | CAISESMAGGHNEQYF
TRBJ2-7 | . | . | TRBV6-6 | TGTGCCAGCAGCCCGAGAAGGAGCTCCTACGAGCAGTACTTC | CASSPRRSSYEQYF
TRBJ2-7 | TRBD1 | . | TRBV3-1 | TGTGCCAGCAGCCAGGGGACAGGGCGCGAGCAGTACTTC | CASSQGTGREQYF
TRBJ2-1 | . | . | TRBV5-1 | TGCGCCAGCAGCTTGGAGATGGGTTCGTACAATGAGCAGTTCTTC | CASSLEMGSYNEQFF
TRBJ2-6 | . | once | TRBV2 | TGTGCCAGCAGTGATCTAAGTTCCTCTGGGGCCAACGTCCTGACTTTC | CASSDLSSSGANVLTF